These T cell receptor beta chains were read from a single sample in a study of early T cells in non-severe SARS-CoV-2 infection. TCRdb re-called the 5' RACE reads through MiXCR, storing one row per CDR3 protein. The sample lists about 52,000 distinct CDR3 sequences; more than 9.5% were seen once. The sequencing input was whole blood. All receptors come from an adult who was a healthcare worker with PCR-confirmed SARS-CoV-2 infection or an uninfected control (not recorded which). The CDR3 runs from the conserved cysteine through the conserved F or W. The order of the fields is J gene, clone size, D gene, V gene, CDR3 protein, CDR3 DNA. A D gene is named only where the DNA matches it firmly. Not all rows give a size; the values are once, few, many and, for expanded clones, a class.

j_call: TRBJ2-5; clone_size: NA; d_call: NA; v_call: TRBV7-2; cdr3_aa: CASSLGPLKETQYF; cdr3_nt: TGTGCCAGCAGCTTAGGGCCGCTTAAGGAGACCCAGTACTTC
j_call: TRBJ1-4; clone_size: many; d_call: TRBD1; v_call: TRBV5-6; cdr3_aa: CASSRTGSEKLFF; cdr3_nt: TGTGCCAGCAGCCGGACAGGGAGTGAAAAACTGTTTTTT
j_call: TRBJ2-1; clone_size: many; d_call: NA; v_call: TRBV24-1; cdr3_aa: CATSDSDEEQFF; cdr3_nt: TGTGCCACCAGTGATTCCGACGAGGAGCAGTTCTTC
j_call: TRBJ2-2; clone_size: many; d_call: NA; v_call: TRBV11-2; cdr3_aa: CASSRDISLRQTGELFF; cdr3_nt: TGTGCCAGCAGCCGTGATATCAGCTTGAGACAGACCGGGGAGCTGTTTTTT
j_call: TRBJ2-7; clone_size: NA; d_call: NA; v_call: TRBV4-1; cdr3_aa: CASSQDLADRSRQYF; cdr3_nt: TGCGCCAGCAGCCAAGATCTGGCAGACCGGTCGCGGCAGTACTTC
j_call: TRBJ1-5; clone_size: many; d_call: TRBD1; v_call: TRBV6-2/TRBV6-3; cdr3_aa: CASSSLISGTALGSNQPQHF; cdr3_nt: TGTGCCAGCAGTTCCTTAATTTCCGGGACAGCCCTCGGGAGCAATCAGCCCCAGCATTTT
j_call: TRBJ2-7; clone_size: NA; d_call: TRBD1; v_call: TRBV19; cdr3_aa: CASSIRTGLYEQYF; cdr3_nt: TGTGCCAGTAGTATCCGGACAGGGCTCTACGAGCAGTACTTC
j_call: TRBJ2-1; clone_size: few; d_call: NA; v_call: TRBV12-3/TRBV12-4; cdr3_aa: CASSPMGDEQFF; cdr3_nt: TGTGCCAGCAGCCCCATGGGGGATGAGCAGTTCTTC
j_call: TRBJ2-1; clone_size: NA; d_call: TRBD2; v_call: TRBV6-2/TRBV6-3; cdr3_aa: CASSPRTSGYNEQFF; cdr3_nt: TGTGCCAGCAGTCCCAGGACTAGCGGTTACAATGAGCAGTTCTTC
j_call: TRBJ2-7; clone_size: few; d_call: TRBD1; v_call: TRBV18; cdr3_aa: CASSRRPGGEGEQYF; cdr3_nt: TGTGCCAGCTCACGGCGTCCAGGGGGCGAGGGGGAGCAGTACTTC
j_call: TRBJ2-2; clone_size: many; d_call: NA; v_call: TRBV18; cdr3_aa: CASSAGRNQYTGELFF; cdr3_nt: TGTGCCAGCTCAGCCGGACGGAATCAATACACCGGGGAGCTGTTTTTT
j_call: TRBJ2-5; clone_size: few; d_call: TRBD1; v_call: TRBV2; cdr3_aa: CASSPRDRGGETQYF; cdr3_nt: TGTGCCAGCAGTCCCCGGGACAGGGGAGGGGAGACCCAGTACTTC
j_call: TRBJ1-2; clone_size: many; d_call: NA; v_call: TRBV20-1; cdr3_aa: CSASLNSYGYTF; cdr3_nt: TGCAGTGCTAGCTTAAACAGCTATGGCTACACCTTC
j_call: TRBJ2-5; clone_size: many; d_call: NA; v_call: TRBV3-1; cdr3_aa: CASSQTKGTQYF; cdr3_nt: TGTGCCAGCAGCCAGACAAAGGGGACCCAGTACTTC
j_call: TRBJ2-7; clone_size: few; d_call: TRBD2; v_call: TRBV2; cdr3_aa: CASGGESYEQYF; cdr3_nt: TGTGCCAGCGGGGGGGAATCCTACGAGCAGTACTTC
j_call: TRBJ1-1; clone_size: NA; d_call: NA; v_call: TRBV20-1; cdr3_aa: CSARDWTSGTGNGEAFF; cdr3_nt: TGCAGTGCTAGAGATTGGACCTCTGGAACAGGGAACGGGGAAGCTTTCTTT
j_call: TRBJ2-1; clone_size: medium-sized; d_call: NA; v_call: TRBV11-2; cdr3_aa: CASSLEGSTRQFF; cdr3_nt: TGTGCCAGCAGCTTAGAGGGGTCCACCCGGCAGTTCTTC
j_call: TRBJ2-1; clone_size: few; d_call: NA; v_call: TRBV5-1; cdr3_aa: CASSRGGEMNEQFF; cdr3_nt: TGCGCCAGCAGCCGAGGAGGGGAGATGAATGAGCAGTTCTTC
j_call: TRBJ2-7; clone_size: many; d_call: NA; v_call: TRBV7-6; cdr3_aa: CASSPTGPSYEQYF; cdr3_nt: TGTGCCAGCAGCCCGACGGGCCCTTCCTACGAGCAGTACTTC
j_call: TRBJ1-2; clone_size: many; d_call: NA; v_call: TRBV12-3/TRBV12-4; cdr3_aa: CASTISGTNGYTF; cdr3_nt: TGTGCCAGCACCATCTCCGGGACGAATGGCTACACCTTC
j_call: TRBJ1-5; clone_size: few; d_call: TRBD1; v_call: TRBV7-2; cdr3_aa: CASSLVAGTVPQPQHF; cdr3_nt: TGTGCCAGCAGCTTAGTCGCCGGGACAGTTCCACAGCCCCAGCATTTT
j_call: TRBJ2-1; clone_size: many; d_call: NA; v_call: TRBV4-1; cdr3_aa: CASSQDRTPANEQFF; cdr3_nt: TGCGCCAGCAGCCAAGATAGGACCCCGGCGAATGAGCAGTTCTTC
j_call: TRBJ2-7; clone_size: many; d_call: TRBD1; v_call: TRBV4-1; cdr3_aa: CASSPGQGPRAYEQYF; cdr3_nt: TGCGCCAGCAGCCCGGGACAGGGTCCGAGAGCCTACGAGCAGTACTTC
j_call: TRBJ2-3; clone_size: many; d_call: NA; v_call: TRBV25-1; cdr3_aa: CASRAQSTDTQYF; cdr3_nt: TGTGCCAGCAGGGCACAGAGCACAGATACGCAGTATTTT
j_call: TRBJ2-7; clone_size: many; d_call: TRBD2; v_call: TRBV7-2; cdr3_aa: CASSLARASGAYEQYF; cdr3_nt: TGTGCCAGCAGCTTAGCAAGGGCTAGCGGGGCCTACGAGCAGTACTTC
j_call: TRBJ1-5; clone_size: few; d_call: NA; v_call: TRBV7-6; cdr3_aa: CASSLDLGGEGQPQHF; cdr3_nt: TGTGCCAGCAGCTTAGATCTGGGAGGAGAGGGTCAGCCCCAGCATTTT
j_call: TRBJ2-1; clone_size: many; d_call: NA; v_call: TRBV6-2/TRBV6-3; cdr3_aa: CASSYVAGGYNEQFF; cdr3_nt: TGTGCCAGCAGTTACGTGGCAGGGGGGTACAATGAGCAGTTCTTC
j_call: TRBJ2-4; clone_size: few; d_call: NA; v_call: TRBV11-2; cdr3_aa: CASSLKNIQYF; cdr3_nt: TGTGCCAGCAGCCTAAAAAACATTCAGTACTTC
j_call: TRBJ2-3; clone_size: many; d_call: TRBD2; v_call: TRBV11-2; cdr3_aa: CASSPGLAGGTDTQYF; cdr3_nt: TGTGCCAGCAGCCCAGGACTAGCGGGGGGCACAGATACGCAGTATTTT
j_call: TRBJ2-5; clone_size: many; d_call: TRBD2; v_call: TRBV7-2; cdr3_aa: CASSLTSGRGETQYF; cdr3_nt: TGTGCCAGCAGCTTGACTAGCGGGAGGGGGGAGACCCAGTACTTC
j_call: TRBJ1-2; clone_size: few; d_call: NA; v_call: TRBV20-1; cdr3_aa: CSVRKGYTF; cdr3_nt: TGCAGTGTACGAAAAGGCTACACCTTC
j_call: TRBJ2-2; clone_size: NA; d_call: TRBD1; v_call: TRBV20-1; cdr3_aa: CSAGQGSTGELFF; cdr3_nt: TGCAGTGCTGGACAGGGAAGCACCGGGGAGCTTTTTTTT
j_call: TRBJ2-2; clone_size: many; d_call: NA; v_call: TRBV16; cdr3_aa: CASSPHTGELFF; cdr3_nt: TGTGCCAGCAGCCCGCATACCGGGGAGCTGTTTTTT
j_call: TRBJ1-1; clone_size: NA; d_call: TRBD1; v_call: TRBV6-5; cdr3_aa: CASSYTRTGLTEAFF; cdr3_nt: TGTGCCAGCAGTTACACCCGGACAGGTCTCACTGAAGCTTTCTTT
j_call: TRBJ1-3; clone_size: once; d_call: NA; v_call: TRBV29-1; cdr3_aa: CSVDVRGTGNTIYF; cdr3_nt: TGCAGCGTTGATGTCAGGGGAACTGGAAACACCATATATTTT
j_call: TRBJ1-2; clone_size: NA; d_call: NA; v_call: TRBV19; cdr3_aa: CASMRGLGDYGYTF; cdr3_nt: TGTGCCAGTATGCGGGGACTGGGCGACTATGGCTACACCTTC
j_call: TRBJ2-5; clone_size: NA; d_call: NA; v_call: TRBV5-1; cdr3_aa: CASSWTAGQETQYF; cdr3_nt: TGCGCCAGCAGCTGGACCGCGGGCCAAGAGACCCAGTACTTC
j_call: TRBJ2-2; clone_size: many; d_call: TRBD2; v_call: TRBV19; cdr3_aa: CASRPLAGGHTGELFF; cdr3_nt: TGTGCCAGTAGGCCCCTAGCGGGGGGCCACACCGGGGAGCTGTTTTTT
j_call: TRBJ2-7; clone_size: NA; d_call: NA; v_call: TRBV7-2; cdr3_aa: CASSLRQVGYEQYF; cdr3_nt: TGTGCCAGCAGCTTAAGACAGGTGGGCTACGAGCAGTACTTC
j_call: TRBJ2-5; clone_size: NA; d_call: NA; v_call: TRBV6-1; cdr3_aa: CASSNRLVGETQYF; cdr3_nt: TGTGCCAGCAGTAACAGACTAGTAGGCGAGACCCAGTACTTC
j_call: TRBJ2-7; clone_size: many; d_call: TRBD2; v_call: TRBV4-3; cdr3_aa: CASSPEGRAYEQYF; cdr3_nt: TGCGCCAGCAGCCCTGAGGGGAGGGCGTACGAGCAGTACTTC
j_call: TRBJ2-7; clone_size: few; d_call: TRBD1; v_call: TRBV11-2; cdr3_aa: CASSTRQGKAYEQYF; cdr3_nt: TGTGCCAGCAGCACCCGACAGGGGAAGGCCTACGAGCAGTACTTC
j_call: TRBJ1-1; clone_size: many; d_call: NA; v_call: TRBV7-3; cdr3_aa: CASSLFEGSEAFF; cdr3_nt: TGTGCCAGCAGCTTATTTGAGGGGTCTGAAGCTTTCTTT
j_call: TRBJ2-2; clone_size: NA; d_call: NA; v_call: TRBV7-3; cdr3_aa: CTSSSPGGPNTGELFF; cdr3_nt: TGTACCAGCAGCTCACCCGGGGGACCGAACACCGGGGAGCTGTTTTTT
j_call: TRBJ1-5; clone_size: many; d_call: NA; v_call: TRBV21-1; cdr3_aa: CASRNPRRGRSQPQHF; cdr3_nt: TGTGCCAGCAGAAACCCTCGTCGGGGGCGAAGCCAGCCCCAGCATTTT
j_call: TRBJ1-5; clone_size: many; d_call: NA; v_call: TRBV28; cdr3_aa: CASSPLGGYWSNQPQHF; cdr3_nt: TGTGCCAGCAGTCCCTTGGGGGGTTACTGGAGCAATCAGCCCCAGCATTTT
j_call: TRBJ2-2; clone_size: few; d_call: TRBD1; v_call: TRBV5-1; cdr3_aa: CASSTLQGTGELFF; cdr3_nt: TGCGCCAGCAGCACCCTACAGGGGACCGGGGAGCTGTTTTTT
j_call: TRBJ2-2; clone_size: few; d_call: TRBD2; v_call: TRBV9; cdr3_aa: CASSVSGAGELFF; cdr3_nt: TGTGCCAGCAGCGTCAGCGGGGCCGGGGAGCTGTTTTTT
j_call: TRBJ2-5; clone_size: NA; d_call: TRBD1; v_call: TRBV5-1; cdr3_aa: CASSPSGQGRAETQYF; cdr3_nt: TGCGCCAGCAGCCCCTCGGGACAGGGGCGGGCAGAGACCCAGTACTTC
j_call: TRBJ2-2; clone_size: many; d_call: NA; v_call: TRBV9; cdr3_aa: CASSVAGNTGELFF; cdr3_nt: TGTGCCAGCAGCGTAGCGGGGAACACCGGGGAGCTGTTTTTT
j_call: TRBJ2-5; clone_size: NA; d_call: NA; v_call: TRBV9; cdr3_aa: CASSDRESETQYF; cdr3_nt: TGTGCCAGCAGCGATCGGGAGTCGGAGACCCAGTACTTC